This T cell receptor (beta chain) came from a study of blood T cell repertoires in COVID-19. For the study at large: The United States, Italy and Spain supplied acute and convalescent COVID-19 samples. Sources were T cells, B-cell-depleted T cells, or PBMCs; the material itself was cDNA or gDNA.

The V segment lost 4 bases and the J segment 2 bases; nucleotides outside the gene matches: 6. The V gene's germline CDR1 is GTSNPN and CDR2 SVGIG (reference sequence). CDR3 length: 15 residues. In the original workflow: Amplified reference gene primers provided the basis for estimating nucleated cell counts. The method was immunoSEQ multiplex PCR; TCRdb's version includes in-frame clones alone and lacks a portion of them. That table gives V, J and clone size, and the DNA gave D and trimming. The table lists about 74,000 clones, less than 95% of them singletons, with around 1% in the top ten. This clone was recorded only once.

This rearrangement joins TRBV30 to TRBJ2-1; 9 bases are a match to TRBD1. This TCR came from a woman in her forties or fifties in a cohort sampled during active COVID-19. Material for sequencing was peripheral blood. In DNA form, the CDR3 reads TGTGCCTGGACCCCCGGGACAGGGCCCTACAATGAGCAGTTCTTC. Translated: CAWTPGTGPYNEQFF.